Shown below are 4 T cell receptor beta chains from a single sample sequenced in a study of shared clonotypes between healthy human individuals. The method was immunoSEQ multiplex PCR; TCRdb's version includes in-frame clones alone and lacks a portion of them. This sample has 2 million to 2.5 million clones, with around 95% found just once. Sequencing used naive CD4+ T cells sorted from blood. Described subset: CD45RA+ positively selected. The receptors come from a man aged 18 to 30 in good health.

V is TRBV29-1 and J is TRBJ2-7; 7 bases line up with TRBD1. This CDR3 region has 11 residues. Germline values: CDR1 SQVTM, CDR2 ANQGSEA. Losses at the gene ends were 7 bases for V and 2 bases for J; bases not matched to a gene: 2. The CDR3 coding sequence is TGCAGCGCTGGGACAGCCTACGAGCAGTACTTC. The encoded protein is CSAGTAYEQYF.

The chain carries TRBV6-5 and TRBJ2-3, with no clear D. CDR1 is MNHEY and CDR2 is SVGAGI in the germline V gene. This CDR3 is 16 amino acids long. V was clipped by 2 bases and J by 0 bases, with 12 bases between them. Here the CDR3 DNA reads TGTGCCAGCAGTTACCTTCGAAGGGCGAGCACAGATACGCAGTATTTT. This sequence encodes CASSYLRRASTDTQYF.

Comment on this clone: At one of its ends the junction is not consistent with the germline gene, which may arise from a read error. This chain uses TRBV7-8 with TRBJ1-1, with D possibly being TRBD1 (6 bases). This CDR3 contains 16 residues. From germline, CDR1 is SGHVS and CDR2 FQNEAQ. For the CDR3, the DNA is TGTGCCAGCAACTTAGACAGGCTACAAGGGTACACTGAAGCTTTCTTT. This sequence encodes CASNLDRLQGYTEAFF.

The genes are TRBV5-1 and TRBJ2-6; 7 bases fit TRBD1. From germline, CDR1 is SGHRS and CDR2 YFSETQ. The V and J ends lost 3 bases and 0 bases, in that order; junction bases with no gene match: 6. This CDR3 has 17 residues. CDR3 protein: CASSSGTVSSGANVLTF. In nucleotides, the CDR3 is TGCGCCAGCAGCTCGGGGACAGTGAGCTCTGGGGCCAACGTCCTGACTTTC.